This is a list of T cell receptor beta chains from one sample in a study of response to subunit inactivated influenza vaccine. Each CDR3 protein gets one entry after TCRdb re-called the RT-PCR reads with MiXCR. The table includes about 700,000 distinct CDR3 sequences, roughly 14% detected once. This material consisted of PBMCs from blood, taken around 15 days before vaccination. These receptors all stem from a man aged 50-59 years who received an inactivated influenza vaccine. Both conserved end residues are part of each CDR3. Fields, in order: J gene, D gene, clone size, V gene, CDR3 protein, CDR3 DNA. The D gene is left open where the match is weak. Some rows have no size entry. The others give once, few or many, or a class for an expanded clone.

>TRBJ2-5|TRBD2|-|TRBV7-9
CASSVGREWETQYF
TGTGCCAGCAGCGTAGGGAGGGAGTGGGAGACCCAGTACTTC
>TRBJ1-4|-|few|TRBV20-1
CSARSGEKLFF
TGCAGTGCTCGTTCGGGTGAAAAACTGTTTTTT
>TRBJ2-5|TRBD2|-|TRBV20-1
CSANSGSSMETQYF
TGCAGTGCTAATAGCGGGAGTTCCATGGAGACCCAGTACTTC
>TRBJ2-1|TRBD2|-|TRBV5-1
CASSLAGSGNEQFF
TGCGCCAGCAGCCTAGCGGGATCGGGTAATGAGCAGTTCTTC
>TRBJ1-4|-|few|TRBV29-1
CSVERAGGEELFF
TGCAGCGTTGAACGCGCCGGTGGAGAGGAACTGTTTTTT
>TRBJ2-1|-|few|TRBV20-1
CSASMAGRGNEQFF
TGCAGTGCTAGCATGGCAGGGAGAGGGAATGAGCAGTTCTTC
>TRBJ2-1|TRBD2|few|TRBV9
CASSVGGSGSKNEQFF
TGTGCCAGCAGCGTAGGTGGTAGCGGGAGTAAGAATGAGCAGTTCTTC
>TRBJ2-3|TRBD2|few|TRBV7-2
CASSQGLAVATDTQYF
TGTGCCAGCAGCCAGGGACTAGCAGTCGCCACAGATACGCAGTATTTT
>TRBJ2-1|-|few|TRBV6-5
CASSYSGWGVYNEQFF
TGTGCCAGCAGTTACTCCGGTTGGGGGGTCTACAATGAGCAGTTCTTC
>TRBJ2-5|-|few|TRBV6-2/TRBV6-3
CASSRTRGQETQYF
TGTGCCAGCAGTAGGACGCGGGGTCAAGAGACCCAGTACTTC
>TRBJ2-1|TRBD2|-|TRBV12-3/TRBV12-4
CASTYGLADNEQFF
TGTGCCAGCACCTATGGACTAGCGGACAATGAGCAGTTCTTC
>TRBJ2-5|TRBD2|-|TRBV6-1
CASSELGGLETQYF
TGTGCCAGCAGTGAACTGGGAGGGCTAGAGACCCAGTACTTC
>TRBJ2-7|-|-|TRBV10-3
CAIRDASSYEQYF
TGTGCCATTCGGGACGCTAGCTCCTACGAGCAGTACTTC
>TRBJ1-6|TRBD1|few|TRBV30
CAWKGQSLPLHF
TGTGCCTGGAAGGGACAGTCACTACCCCTCCACTTT
>TRBJ2-7|TRBD2|-|TRBV27
CASSFLGLASEQYF
TGTGCCAGCAGTTTTCTGGGACTAGCCTCCGAGCAGTACTTC
>TRBJ2-1|-|few|TRBV4-3
CASSQGSWGEQFF
TGCGCCAGCAGCCAAGGAAGTTGGGGTGAGCAGTTCTTC
>TRBJ1-5|-|-|TRBV4-3
CASSQDVGNQPQHF
TGCGCCAGCAGCCAAGATGTAGGCAATCAGCCCCAGCATTTT
>TRBJ2-7|-|few|TRBV5-1
CASVLDSTSSDEQYF
TGCGCCAGCGTCTTGGATTCCACGTCGAGCGACGAGCAGTACTTC
>TRBJ2-2|TRBD1|few|TRBV9
CASSVSGRGTGELFF
TGTGCCAGCAGCGTGAGCGGCAGGGGGACCGGGGAGCTGTTTTTT
>TRBJ1-5|TRBD1|few|TRBV6-5
CASSYNRGPLLGNQPQHF
TGTGCCAGCAGTTACAACAGGGGGCCCCTCTTAGGGAATCAGCCCCAGCATTTT
>TRBJ2-1|-|-|TRBV12-3/TRBV12-4
CASSLRFGNEQFF
TGTGCCAGCAGTTTAAGGTTCGGCAATGAGCAGTTCTTC
>TRBJ1-5|TRBD1|many|TRBV12-3/TRBV12-4
CASSLTGAQPQHF
TGTGCCAGCAGTTTAACAGGGGCTCAGCCCCAGCATTTT
>TRBJ1-5|TRBD1|-|TRBV12-3/TRBV12-4
CASSLWAGTDQPQHF
TGTGCCAGCAGTTTATGGGCGGGGACAGATCAGCCCCAGCATTTT
>TRBJ2-7|-|-|TRBV2
CASSVDDYEQYF
TGTGCCAGCAGTGTTGACGATTACGAGCAGTACTTC
>TRBJ1-1|-|few|TRBV24-1
CATSVQGSTEAFF
TGTGCCACCAGTGTACAGGGAAGCACTGAAGCTTTCTTT
>TRBJ2-2|TRBD1|few|TRBV29-1
CSVDPGGGTGELFF
TGCAGCGTTGATCCAGGGGGCGGGACCGGGGAGCTGTTTTTT
>TRBJ1-6|-|-|TRBV3-1
CASSQDLAGAGSPLHF
TGTGCCAGCAGCCAAGATCTGGCAGGGGCCGGATCACCCCTCCACTTT
>TRBJ2-4|-|few|TRBV28
CASSSTGLQAKNIQYF
TGTGCCAGCAGTTCTACAGGACTACAAGCCAAAAACATTCAGTACTTC
>TRBJ1-2|-|-|TRBV4-3
CASSQDLGTHYGYTF
TGCGCCAGCAGCCAAGATCTTGGGACACATTATGGCTACACCTTC
>TRBJ1-2|-|few|TRBV3-1
CASSQGRTLNYGYTF
TGTGCCAGCAGCCAGGGACGGACGTTAAACTATGGCTACACCTTC
>TRBJ1-2|-|-|TRBV9
CASSSTDRINNYGYTF
TGTGCCAGCAGCAGCACCGACAGGATTAACAACTATGGCTACACCTTC